This passage covers 28 T cell receptor beta chains from one sample sequenced in a study of shared clonotypes between healthy human individuals. Libraries were prepared by immunoSEQ multiplex PCR; TCRdb keeps only in-frame clonotypes and omits some of them. The sample comprises about 2.3 million clones, just over 90% of which are singletons, and about 0.39% rests with the top ten. The sequenced sample was naive CD4+ T cells from PBMCs. Stated subset: CD45RA+ positively selected. These receptors were collected from a man younger than 30 in good health. Some clones in this sample may be carry-over from other donors' samples.

The chain uses TRBV19 and TRBJ2-3; no firm D call. The CDR3 covers 14 residues. CDR1 LNHDA and CDR2 SQIVND come from the germline V gene (reference sequence). V lost 6 bases, J lost 0 bases, and 10 bases lay in between. As DNA, the CDR3 is TGTGCCAGTAGGTACAGAACAAGCACAGATACGCAGTATTTT. Translation: CASRYRTSTDTQYF.

A note on this clone: Different DNA sequences within this sample yield the same CDR3. The CDR3 DNA reads TGTGCCAGCAGCGTAGTAGCGGGGGCCTACAATGAGCAGTTCTTC. Amino acid sequence: CASSVVAGAYNEQFF. The chain couples TRBV9 to TRBJ2-1; 9 nucleotides align to TRBD2. The germline V gene encodes CDR1 SGDLS and CDR2 YYNGEE. V shed 0 bases, J shed 2 bases, and the junction held 0 bases outside the gene matches. The CDR3 runs to 15 residues.

This clone was detected a few times. The chain recombines TRBV19 with TRBJ1-5, with a weak D call TRBD1 (5 bases). V dropped 3 bases and J dropped 7 bases, with 13 bases sitting between them. The germline V gene has CDR1 LNHDA and CDR2 SQIVND (reference sequence). The CDR3 spans 14 residues. CDR3 protein: CASSIAGSRQPQHF. The CDR3 region has the DNA TGTGCCAGTAGTATCGCAGGGAGTAGGCAGCCCCAGCATTTT.

This clone was seen just once. The V gene is TRBV5-1, the J gene TRBJ2-3, with 7 bases aligning to TRBD2. Germline-derived CDR1 and CDR2 are SGHRS and YFSETQ. The CDR3 has 16 amino acids. V shed 1 base and J 1 base; nucleotides not matched to a gene: 6. CDR3 region: CASSLMGDYGTDTQYF. The CDR3 nucleotides are TGCGCCAGCAGCTTGATGGGGGACTACGGCACAGATACGCAGTATTTT. Full variable domain (outside the CDR3, taken from reference TRBV5-1 and TRBJ2-3): KAGVTQTPRYLIKTRGQQVTLSCSPISGHRSVSWYQQTPGQGLQFLFEYFSETQRNKGNFPGRFSGRQFSNSRSEMNVSTLELGDSALYLCASSLMGDYGTDTQYFGPGTRLTVL.

The V gene is TRBV28, the J gene TRBJ2-1, with TRBD2 matching over 7 bases. This CDR3 spans 12 amino acids. V lost 7 bases, J lost 8 bases, and 5 bases stayed unmatched. Germline V lookup: CDR1 MDHEN, CDR2 SYDVKM. CDR3 residues: CASNSGGDEQFF. As DNA, the CDR3 is TGTGCCAGCAATTCGGGAGGCGATGAGCAGTTCTTC.

This clone was recorded only once. The rearrangement uses TRBV5-1 and TRBJ2-7; the D gene is possibly TRBD1 (6 bases). The CDR3 sequence is 16 residues long. V lost 4 bases to trimming and J lost 1 base, with 18 bases between them. Germline V lookup: CDR1 SGHRS, CDR2 YFSETQ. The CDR3 bases are TGCGCCAGCAGCCAACCATACGCCGACAGGTCCTACGAGCAGTACTTC. It codes for CASSQPYADRSYEQYF.

The chain is built from TRBV27 and TRBJ2-7, with 10 bases matching TRBD2. The CDR3 sequence is 15 residues long. J gave up 6 bases and V 1 base, and 6 bases lay outside the gene matches. From germline, CDR1 is MNHEY and CDR2 SMNVEV (reference sequence). Here the CDR3 DNA reads TGTGCCAGCAGTTTATACCTAGCGGGAGTCTCCGAGCAGTACTTC. Its protein product is CASSLYLAGVSEQYF.

The chain is built from TRBV23-1 and TRBJ2-4, with D uncertain. Being an ORF, TRBV23-1 has a function that is uncertain. The CDR3 extends over 11 amino acids. V was pared by 4 bases and J by 6 bases, with 4 bases between. The CDR3 protein is CASSRGNIQYF. The DNA of the CDR3 is TGCGCCAGCAGTCGAGGAAACATTCAGTACTTC.

This chain uses TRBV11-2 with TRBJ2-1, with D perhaps matching TRBD1 or TRBD2 (5 bases each). Germline assignment: CDR1 SGHAT and CDR2 FQNNGV. There are 15 residues in the CDR3. V was shortened by 5 bases and J by 15 bases, with 26 bases between the two germline ends. CDR3 sequence: CASSPPVVGGPTMFF. The CDR3 nucleotides are TGTGCCAGCAGCCCCCCCGTCGTTGGGGGACCTACAATGTTCTTC. Full variable domain (rest looked up from reference TRBV11-2 and TRBJ2-1): EAGVAQSPRYKIIEKRQSVAFWCNPISGHATLYWYQQILGQGPKLLIQFQNNGVVDDSQLPKDRFSAERLKGVDSTLKIQPAKLEDSAVYLCASSPPVVGGPTMFFGPGTRLTVL.

The rearrangement uses TRBV14 and TRBJ2-1; 11 nucleotides line up with TRBD2. Germline trimming cut 4 bases from V and 0 bases from J; bases unmatched to any gene: 11. The germline CDR1 and CDR2 sequences are SGHDN and FVKESK. The CDR3 spans 19 residues. The CDR3 DNA is TGTGCCAGCAGCCGTCGGTTCGGCACTAGCGGGGGCTCCTACAATGAGCAGTTCTTC. It encodes CASSRRFGTSGGSYNEQFF.

As concerns this clone: Other DNA sequences in this sample translate to the same CDR3. The V call is TRBV9, the J call TRBJ2-3; TRBD1 aligns across 10 bases. Per germline, CDR1 SGDLS and CDR2 YYNGEE. The V gene end was trimmed by 2 bases and the J gene end by 4 bases; junction bases not matched to a gene: 4. The CDR3 covers 15 residues. This CDR3 reads CASSVVGQGADTQYF. The DNA of the CDR3 is TGTGCCAGCAGCGTGGTAGGACAGGGGGCAGATACGCAGTATTTT. Full variable domain (rest looked up from reference TRBV9 and TRBJ2-3): DSGVTQTPKHLITATGQRVTLRCSPRSGDLSVYWYQQSLDQGLQFLIQYYNGEERAKGNILERFSAQQFPDLHSELNLSSLELGDSALYFCASSVVGQGADTQYFGPGTRLTVL.

Here the CDR3 reads CASKNGGTAYNEQFF. In nucleotides, the CDR3 is TGTGCCAGCAAAAACGGGGGGACGGCTTACAATGAGCAGTTCTTC. The chain is built from TRBV6-5 and TRBJ2-1; 7 bases map to TRBD2. The CDR3 extends over 15 amino acids. Unmatched junction bases numbered 10, after V lost 7 bases and J lost 4 bases. Germline V gene sequence: CDR1 MNHEY, CDR2 SVGAGI.

The J gene is TRBJ1-1, the V gene TRBV30, with 10 bases aligning to TRBD1. Germline V gene lookup returns CDR1 GTSNPN and CDR2 SVGIG (reference sequence). The trim removed 5 bases at V and 9 bases at J, leaving 6 bases unmatched. CDR3 length: 12 residues. CDR3 sequence reads: CAWAGTGEQAFF. In DNA form, the CDR3 reads TGTGCCTGGGCCGGGACAGGGGAGCAAGCTTTCTTT.

J is TRBJ2-1 and V is TRBV6-1; 10 nucleotides line up with TRBD2. V shed 8 bases and J 2 bases; nucleotides not matched to a gene: 3. The CDR3 length is 14 residues. Germline V gene data show CDR1 as MNHNS and CDR2 as SASEGT. Written as DNA, the CDR3 is TGTGCCAGCTATAGCGGGAGGACCTACAATGAGCAGTTCTTC. This codes for CASYSGRTYNEQFF.

The chain recombines TRBV15 with TRBJ2-1; D may be TRBD1 or TRBD2 (5 bases each). This CDR3 comprises 15 residues. Germline values: CDR1 LNHNV, CDR2 YYDKDF (reference sequence). Trimming removed 8 bases at V and 5 bases at J, with 19 bases between. The CDR3 coding sequence is TGTGCCACCGCAGGGATTGCCCTGGGAGACAATGAGCAGTTCTTC. Translation gives CATAGIALGDNEQFF.

On this clone: This specimen includes other DNA sequences encoding the same CDR3. This sequence joins TRBV7-7 and TRBJ2-5; 12 bases agree with TRBD2. Germline trimming cut 6 bases from V and 4 bases from J; bases unmatched to any gene: 6. The CDR3 is made up of 15 amino acids. The germline gives CDR1 SSHAT, CDR2 FNYEAQ (reference sequence). CDR3 amino acids: CASSSSGRAGETQYF. The CDR3 coding sequence is TGTGCCAGCAGTTCTAGCGGGAGGGCCGGAGAGACCCAGTACTTC.

V and J are TRBV7-2 and TRBJ2-7; 8 nucleotides agree with TRBD2. The CDR3 contains 16 residues. CDR1 and CDR2 from the germline V gene are SGHTA and FQGNSA. The ends lost 5 bases at V and 0 bases at J; junction bases unmatched: 9. CDR3 coding DNA: TGTGCCAGCAGCCGTCCGGGAGGGATTAACTCCTACGAGCAGTACTTC. Encoded protein: CASSRPGGINSYEQYF.

The V gene is TRBV5-8, the J gene TRBJ2-1; D is possibly TRBD2 (6 bases). The CDR3 loop spans 17 amino acids. The ends were cut back, 0 bases at V and 8 bases at J, with 21 bases in the middle. The germline V gene encodes CDR1 SGHTS and CDR2 YDEGEE. The CDR3 DNA reads as TGTGCCAGCAGCTTGGCCTCCCTAGCTCGGAGGGTCGATGAGCAGTTCTTC. Translation gives CASSLASLARRVDEQFF. Combining the CDR3 with reference TRBV5-8 and TRBJ2-1 gives the whole variable domain EAGVTQSPTHLIKTRGQQATLRCSPISGHTSVYWYQQALGLGLQFLLWYDEGEERNRGNFPPRFSGRQFPNYSSELNVNALELEDSALYLCASSLASLARRVDEQFFGPGTRLTVL.

This chain uses TRBV2 with TRBJ1-5; D gene ambiguous. The ends were cut back, 2 bases at V and 5 bases at J, with 7 bases in the middle. CDR3 size: 13 residues. Germline V gene sequence: CDR1 SNHLY, CDR2 FYNNEI. CDR3 in DNA: TGTGCCAGCAGTGAACTGGCAGATCAGCCCCAGCATTTT. As protein: CASSELADQPQHF. The entire variable domain, with the rest obtained from reference TRBV2 and TRBJ1-5, is as follows: EPEVTQTPSHQVTQMGQEVILRCVPISNHLYFYWYRQILGQKVEFLVSFYNNEISEKSEIFDDQFSVERPDGSNFTLKIRSTKLEDSAMYFCASSELADQPQHFGDGTRLSIL.

CDR3 loop: CATLGQASTGELFF. The CDR3 nucleotides read TGTGCCACCCTGGGACAGGCGTCCACCGGGGAGCTGTTTTTT. The chain has TRBV28 and TRBJ2-2, with TRBD1 identical over 8 bases. The CDR3 runs 14 residues. Germline CDR1 reads MDHEN; CDR2 reads SYDVKM. The trim removed 10 bases at V and 4 bases at J, leaving 8 bases unmatched.

The V and J genes are TRBV7-6 and TRBJ1-4; tentatively, D is TRBD1 (5 bases). This CDR3 contains 19 residues. Germline assignment: CDR1 SGHVS and CDR2 FNYEAQ. The germline V and J ends were trimmed by 5 bases and 4 bases, with 26 bases remaining between them. This CDR3 is CASSRVLIGTRSVNEKLFF. CDR3 sequence (DNA): TGTGCCAGCAGCCGAGTGTTAATAGGGACGAGGTCTGTTAATGAAAAACTGTTTTTT.

This rearrangement joins TRBV5-1 to TRBJ1-5, with D perhaps matching TRBD1 (6 bases). The germline V and J ends were trimmed by 7 bases and 0 bases, with 20 bases remaining between them. CDR1 is SGHRS and CDR2 is YFSETQ in the germline V gene. The CDR3 length is 17 residues. CDR3 coding DNA: TGCGCCAGCCCCCCGCTCAGGGGACCTTATAGCAATCAGCCCCAGCATTTT. It codes for CASPPLRGPYSNQPQHF.

This clone was counted once. The chain couples TRBV4-1 to TRBJ1-6; D gene uncertain. Germline V gene lookup returns CDR1 MGHRA and CDR2 YSYEKL. This CDR3 comprises 15 residues. V lost 3 bases and J 5 bases, leaving 11 bases between the germline ends. CDR3 protein: CASSQAYRDNSPLHF. In nucleotides, the CDR3 is TGCGCCAGCAGCCAGGCGTACCGCGATAATTCACCCCTCCACTTT.

V usage is TRBV28 and J usage is TRBJ1-1, with 8 positions matching TRBD1. This CDR3 comprises 15 residues. Looked up from germline, CDR1 is MDHEN and CDR2 is SYDVKM. V gave up 5 bases and J gave up 3 bases; unmatched junction bases: 8. The DNA of the CDR3 is TGTGCCAGCAGTCCAGGGGACAGGACGGACACTGAAGCTTTCTTT. It translates to CASSPGDRTDTEAFF.

This chain joins TRBV19 and TRBJ1-4; TRBD1 might be the D (6 bases). This CDR3 region has 17 residues. Trimming cost V 2 bases and J 2 bases, with 15 bases left between them. From germline, CDR1 is LNHDA and CDR2 SQIVND (reference sequence). CDR3 residues: CASSISSPGATNEKLFF. The CDR3 DNA is TGTGCCAGTAGTATATCTTCCCCGGGGGCCACTAATGAAAAACTGTTTTTT.

The chain joins TRBV15 to TRBJ1-2, with 9 bases aligning to TRBD1. CDR3 length: 15 residues. J was trimmed by 4 bases and V by 7 bases; bases with no gene match: 10. CDR1 and CDR2 (germline): LNHNV, YYDKDF (reference sequence). The CDR3 here is CATNPSGTGTYGYTF. In DNA, the CDR3 is TGTGCCACCAACCCGAGTGGGACAGGGACCTATGGCTACACCTTC.

Note on this clone: Other DNA sequences in this sample translate to the same CDR3. Here the CDR3 reads CSVERGLGTDTQYF. CDR3 sequence (DNA): TGCAGCGTTGAACGGGGGCTGGGCACAGATACGCAGTATTTT. J is TRBJ2-3 and V is TRBV29-1; D may be TRBD1 or TRBD2 (6 bases each). The CDR3 has 14 amino acids. The germline V gene encodes CDR1 SQVTM and CDR2 ANQGSEA. The V and J ends lost 2 bases and 1 base respectively, with 10 bases between them.

This sequence joins TRBV19 and TRBJ2-1, with 13 positions matching TRBD2. The ends lost 6 bases at V and 12 bases at J; junction bases unmatched: 8. CDR3 length: 14 amino acids. Germline values: CDR1 LNHDA, CDR2 SQIVND (reference sequence). CDR3 bases: TGTGCCAGTAGCCGTGGGACTAGCGGGGACCCGCAGTTCTTC. Protein product: CASSRGTSGDPQFF.